The 16 T cell receptor beta chains given below trace back to one sample, sequenced in a study of brain T cells in children with intractable seizures (TCRdb year 2021). The library was generated by the immunoSEQ multiplex PCR assay. Here the immuneACCESS table is served through TCRdb, limited to in-frame sequences with V and J called. Missing clones are a known gap in these copies; in checked studies unresolved V genes cover under half, and the rest lacks a known reason. The sample profile shows tens of thousands of clones; just over 90% of them were found once. Roughly 1.5% of the sample is held by the ten biggest clonotypes. The sample's time point label is to be understood as: resected brain tissue, or blood drawn just prior to surgery. Sequenced here: peripheral blood, sampled at surgery. These receptors were taken from a boy under two years old with tuberous sclerosis and intractable seizures.

The chain couples TRBV15 to TRBJ1-5; the D is unclear. The germline V and J ends were trimmed by 0 bases and 1 base, with 13 bases remaining between them. The germline V gene has CDR1 LNHNV and CDR2 YYDKDF (reference sequence). The CDR3 is 17 residues long. The CDR3 region is CATSRDRYQPSNQPQHF. As DNA, the CDR3 is TGTGCCACCAGCAGAGATCGGTACCAACCAAGCAATCAGCCCCAGCATTTT.

The V call is TRBV6-5, the J call TRBJ2-1; D perhaps matches TRBD2 (5 bases). The V and J ends lost 7 bases and 5 bases respectively, with 15 bases between them. Germline V gene data show CDR1 as MNHEY and CDR2 as SVGAGI. This CDR3 has 14 residues. CDR3 residues: CASTTSLRDNEQFF. The CDR3 DNA is TGTGCCAGCACCACTAGTCTACGTGACAATGAGCAGTTCTTC.

The chain couples TRBV5-5 to TRBJ2-5; D is uncertain. Germline assignment: CDR1 SGHKS and CDR2 YYEKEE (reference sequence). V was clipped by 3 bases and J by 5 bases, with 14 bases between them. The CDR3 runs to 14 residues. CDR3 in amino acids: CASSYAGKGETQYF. The CDR3 bases are TGTGCCAGCAGCTATGCAGGCAAAGGCGAGACCCAGTACTTC.

The chain is built from TRBV29-1 and TRBJ2-1; 9 bases fit TRBD2. CDR3 size: 14 residues. The V and J ends lost 3 bases and 6 bases, in that order; junction bases with no gene match: 6. Germline-derived CDR1 and CDR2 are SQVTM and ANQGSEA. CDR3 sequence reads: CSVDDRTSVNEQFF. In DNA, the CDR3 is TGCAGCGTTGACGATCGGACTAGCGTCAATGAGCAGTTCTTC.

The chain recombines TRBV30 with TRBJ1-2, with D uncertain. From germline, CDR1 is GTSNPN and CDR2 SVGIG (reference sequence). CDR3 length: 9 amino acids. V lost 4 bases, J lost 8 bases, and 5 bases lay in between. The CDR3 DNA reads TGTGCCTGGAATGACGGCTACACCTTC. As protein: CAWNDGYTF.

The chain combines TRBV19 with TRBJ2-1, with 10 bases matching TRBD2. Unmatched junction bases numbered 5, after V lost 6 bases and J lost 3 bases. CDR1 and CDR2 (germline): LNHDA, SQIVND (reference sequence). This CDR3 has 15 amino acids. CDR3 in amino acids: CASRPGLAVYNEQFF. Here the CDR3 DNA reads TGTGCCAGTAGGCCCGGACTAGCGGTCTACAATGAGCAGTTCTTC.

V usage is TRBV6-5 and J usage is TRBJ2-7, with D maybe TRBD1 (6 bases). The CDR3 is made up of 15 amino acids. V lost 5 bases and J lost 2, with 16 bases in between. Germline V lookup: CDR1 MNHEY, CDR2 SVGAGI. DNA of the CDR3: TGTGCCAGCAGTCAGACGGGACACGGAGCCTACGAGCAGTACTTC. Its protein product is CASSQTGHGAYEQYF.

V gene TRBV4-1 combines with J gene TRBJ2-1; TRBD2 might be the D (5 bases). Trimming stripped 2 bases from V and 9 bases from J, with 11 bases between. Germline values: CDR1 MGHRA, CDR2 YSYEKL. This CDR3 has 13 amino acids. The CDR3 bases are TGCGCCAGCAGCCAATCAAGCGGCCGTGAGCAGTTCTTC. Its translation: CASSQSSGREQFF.

The chain carries TRBV6-5 and TRBJ1-1, with D perhaps TRBD1 (5 bases). Per the germline V gene, CDR1 is MNHEY and CDR2 is SVGAGI. Trimming removed 0 bases from V and 5 bases from J, with 13 bases in between. The CDR3 consists of 15 residues. This CDR3 is CASSYSNGRGTEAFF. The CDR3 bases are TGTGCCAGCAGTTACTCGAACGGGAGGGGAACTGAAGCTTTCTTT.

The chain combines TRBV5-6 with TRBJ2-1; D is unresolved. CDR1 SGHDT and CDR2 YYEEEE come from the germline V gene. CDR3 length equals 11 residues. V dropped 3 bases and J dropped 5 bases, with 3 bases sitting between them. CDR3 loop: CASSWDNEQFF. The CDR3 DNA reads TGTGCCAGCAGCTGGGACAATGAGCAGTTCTTC.

The chain uses TRBV10-1 and TRBJ2-7, with 9 positions matching TRBD2. The CDR3 has 13 residues. The ends lost 9 bases at V and 3 bases at J; junction bases unmatched: 6. CDR1 is WNHNN, CDR2 SYGVQD, per germline (reference sequence). CDR3: CARVSGSFYEQYF. CDR3 nucleotides: TGCGCCAGGGTTAGCGGGAGTTTCTACGAGCAGTACTTC.

The gene calls are TRBV12-3 or TRBV12-4 and TRBJ2-7; D gene unclear. V was pared by 3 bases and J by 4 bases, with 4 bases between. There are 11 residues in the CDR3. The CDR3 loop reads CASSFGYEQYF. The CDR3 DNA reads TGTGCCAGCAGTTTCGGTTACGAGCAGTACTTC.

The chain links TRBV15 to TRBJ1-1; D gene ambiguous. Trimming left V 0 bases short and J 5 bases short, with 4 bases between. This CDR3 region has 12 residues. Per the germline V gene, CDR1 is LNHNV and CDR2 is YYDKDF (reference sequence). The CDR3 coding sequence is TGTGCCACCAGCAGAGAGGAGACTGAAGCTTTCTTT. It yields the protein CATSREETEAFF.

This chain connects TRBV12-5 to TRBJ2-3; a weak D match, TRBD2 (6 bases). Germline CDR1 reads LGHNT; CDR2 reads FRNRAP. The CDR3 runs to 16 residues. Deletions cut 1 base from V and 1 base from J, with 12 bases between. CDR3 region: CASGLGVGGGTDTQYF. CDR3 DNA sequence: TGTGCTAGTGGTTTGGGGGTGGGCGGGGGCACAGATACGCAGTATTTT.

This rearrangement joins TRBV6-5 to TRBJ1-2, with D hard to call. The V end lost 1 base, the J end lost 4 bases, and 16 bases lay between the germline ends. Looked up from germline, CDR1 is MNHEY and CDR2 is SVGAGI. The length of the CDR3 is 16 residues. In DNA form, the CDR3 reads TGTGCCAGCAGTTACTTGGCAGACGACCTAGGCTATGGCTACACCTTC. Translating gives CASSYLADDLGYGYTF.

The V call is TRBV2, the J call TRBJ2-7; no clear D. CDR1 is SNHLY, CDR2 FYNNEI, per germline. The CDR3 runs 11 residues. The V gene lost 4 bases and the J gene lost 7 bases, with 8 bases spanning the gap. In DNA form, the CDR3 reads TGTGCCAGCAGTGTTCTAGTGGAGCAGTACTTC. Protein: CASSVLVEQYF.